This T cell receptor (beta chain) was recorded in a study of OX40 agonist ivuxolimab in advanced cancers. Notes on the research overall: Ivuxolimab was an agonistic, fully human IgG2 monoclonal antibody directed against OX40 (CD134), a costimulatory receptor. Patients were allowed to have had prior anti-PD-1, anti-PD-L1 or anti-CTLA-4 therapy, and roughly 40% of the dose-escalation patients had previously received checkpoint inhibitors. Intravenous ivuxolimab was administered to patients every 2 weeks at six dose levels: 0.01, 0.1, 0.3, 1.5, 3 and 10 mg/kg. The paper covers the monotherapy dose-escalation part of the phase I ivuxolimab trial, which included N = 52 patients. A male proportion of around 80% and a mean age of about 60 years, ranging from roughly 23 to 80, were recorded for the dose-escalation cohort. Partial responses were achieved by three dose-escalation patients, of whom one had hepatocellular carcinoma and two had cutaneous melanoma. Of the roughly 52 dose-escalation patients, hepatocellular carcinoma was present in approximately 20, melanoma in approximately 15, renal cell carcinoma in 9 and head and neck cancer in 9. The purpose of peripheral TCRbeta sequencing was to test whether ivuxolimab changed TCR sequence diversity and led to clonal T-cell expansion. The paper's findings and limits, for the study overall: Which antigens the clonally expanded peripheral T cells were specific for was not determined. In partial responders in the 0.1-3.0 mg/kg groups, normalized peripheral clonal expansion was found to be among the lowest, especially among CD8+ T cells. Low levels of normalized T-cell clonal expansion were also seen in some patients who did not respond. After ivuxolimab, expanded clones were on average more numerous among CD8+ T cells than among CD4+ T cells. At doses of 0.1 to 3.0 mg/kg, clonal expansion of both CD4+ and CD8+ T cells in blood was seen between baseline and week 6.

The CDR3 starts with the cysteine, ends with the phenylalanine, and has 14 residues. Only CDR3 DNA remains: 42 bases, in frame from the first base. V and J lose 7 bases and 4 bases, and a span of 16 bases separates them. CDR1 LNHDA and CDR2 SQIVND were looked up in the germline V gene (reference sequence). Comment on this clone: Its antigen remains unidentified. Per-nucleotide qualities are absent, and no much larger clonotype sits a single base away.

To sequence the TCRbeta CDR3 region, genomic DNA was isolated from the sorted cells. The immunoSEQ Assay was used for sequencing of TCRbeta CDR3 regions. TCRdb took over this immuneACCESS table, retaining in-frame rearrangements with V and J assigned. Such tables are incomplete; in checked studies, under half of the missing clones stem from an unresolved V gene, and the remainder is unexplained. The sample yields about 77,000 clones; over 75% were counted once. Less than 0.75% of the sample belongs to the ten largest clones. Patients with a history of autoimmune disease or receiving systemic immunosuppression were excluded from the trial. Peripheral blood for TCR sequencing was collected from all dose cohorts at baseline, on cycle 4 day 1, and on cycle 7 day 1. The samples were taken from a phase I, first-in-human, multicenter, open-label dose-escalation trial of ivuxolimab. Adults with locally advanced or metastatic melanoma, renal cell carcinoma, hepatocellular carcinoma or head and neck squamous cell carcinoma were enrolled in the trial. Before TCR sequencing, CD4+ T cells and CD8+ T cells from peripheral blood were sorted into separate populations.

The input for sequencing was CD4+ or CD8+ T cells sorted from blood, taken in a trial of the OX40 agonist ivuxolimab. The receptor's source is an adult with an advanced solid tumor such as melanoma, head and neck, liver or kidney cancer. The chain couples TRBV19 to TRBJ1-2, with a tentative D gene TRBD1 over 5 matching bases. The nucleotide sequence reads TGTGCCAGTATCCCAAGCCAGGGCCTCTATGGCTACACCTTC. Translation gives CASIPSQGLYGYTF.